Sequencing of this T cell receptor beta chain was carried out in a study of neoadjuvant nivolumab and ipilimumab in lung cancer (TCRdb year 2020). About the study as a whole: In the NEOSTAR trial, nivolumab was administered intravenously at 3 mg/kg on days 1, 15 and 29, and the combination arm also received ipilimumab 1 mg/kg on day 1 only. The primary trial endpoint was the major pathologic response (MPR) rate in the intention-to-treat population in each study arm. Of the approximately 46 patients with operable NSCLC treated in the trial, some 23 were randomized to nivolumab monotherapy and approximately 21 to nivolumab plus ipilimumab. TCR repertoires in pretherapy (baseline) peripheral blood were compared with TCR repertoires in tumors resected at surgery after neoadjuvant immune checkpoint blockade. Seven patients had matched pretherapy and resected tumor pairs analyzed, with four treated with nivolumab and three with nivolumab plus ipilimumab. On the study overall, not on this receptor specifically: Resected tumors had greater TCR richness and clonality than tumor-adjacent uninvolved lung, and increases were observed in more dual-therapy-treated tumors. Richness in tumors resected after neoadjuvant therapy showed a positive correlation with pretherapy blood TCR richness (Spearman R = 0.82). There was no significant correlation between TCR clonality and pathologic tumor regression, and just a single major-pathologic-response sample was available for the clonality-regression analysis. A small number of samples was subjected to TCR sequencing. From pretherapy to surgery, increases in tumor T-cell richness and clonality were observed in three of three dual-therapy tumors but in only two of four nivolumab-treated tumors.

Details on this clone: Its target antigen remains unknown. Base quality data are lacking; no much larger clone is found one base away.

The germline V gene (reference sequence) yields GTSNPN for CDR1 and SVGIG for CDR2. V is cut by 1 base and J by 5 bases, and the space between the germline ends is 5 bases. Spanning cysteine to phenylalanine, the CDR3 consists of 12 amino acids. Only the CDR3 DNA stays, 36 bases, in frame from base 1. In the paper's terms, the time point label means: at surgical resection after neoadjuvant nivolumab +/- ipilimumab. The samples were taken from NEOSTAR, a phase 2 randomized trial in operable NSCLC that tested neoadjuvant nivolumab or nivolumab plus ipilimumab, followed by surgery. At resection, uninvolved lung adjacent to the tumor was collected to act as a matched non-tumor comparison for the TCR repertoires of resected tumors. The library came from the immunoSEQ multiplex PCR assay. On the authors' methods: Repertoires were summarized by richness and clonality, and significantly expanded and contracted clones were identified between pre- and post-therapy samples. This is the immuneACCESS table as TCRdb keeps it, with only in-frame sequences that have V and J called. A part of the clones is gone; compared with another copy, unresolved V genes explain less than half, and the rest is unexplained. That table is the source of V, J and clone size, and D and trimming were worked out from the DNA. The sample table contains about 4,700 clones; only one count was recorded for over 60% of them. The biggest ten clones account for 3% to 3.5% of the sample.

The sequence joins TRBV30 to TRBJ2-2; the D gene remains uncertain. The sample was normal lung tissue adjacent to the tumor, taken after neoadjuvant nivolumab, alone or with ipilimumab, at or shortly before surgery. This sequence was found in an adult with non-small cell lung cancer. Some clones in this sample may be carry-over from other donors' samples. The nucleotide sequence reads as follows: TGTGCCTGGAGTGACTTGACCGGGGAGCTGTTTTTT. Translated, this is CAWSDLTGELFF.